The entry below describes one TCR beta chain. Its antigen is unidentified. Sequencing used immunoSEQ multiplex PCR; TCRdb keeps in-frame clones, though not all of them. Altogether hundreds of thousands of clones are present, approximately 86% being singletons, with the ten largest covering roughly 1.2%. The record originates from a study of cytomegalovirus exposure and HLA in healthy donors. Whole-study findings and limits: A classifier reportedly called cytomegalovirus status with high sensitivity and specificity.

CDR1 and CDR2 (germline): MNHEY, SMNVEV (reference sequence). V was pared by 6 bases and J by 3 bases, with 15 bases between. The CDR3 runs to 14 residues. The sample consisted of PBMCs. The receptor's source is a woman aged 30 to 39 in good health and CMV-seropositive. This chain uses TRBV27 with TRBJ2-7, with D perhaps TRBD2 (6 bases). This CDR3 reads CASRGGVYDYEQYF. The DNA for the CDR3 is TGTGCCAGCAGAGGAGGGGTATACGACTACGAGCAGTACTTC.